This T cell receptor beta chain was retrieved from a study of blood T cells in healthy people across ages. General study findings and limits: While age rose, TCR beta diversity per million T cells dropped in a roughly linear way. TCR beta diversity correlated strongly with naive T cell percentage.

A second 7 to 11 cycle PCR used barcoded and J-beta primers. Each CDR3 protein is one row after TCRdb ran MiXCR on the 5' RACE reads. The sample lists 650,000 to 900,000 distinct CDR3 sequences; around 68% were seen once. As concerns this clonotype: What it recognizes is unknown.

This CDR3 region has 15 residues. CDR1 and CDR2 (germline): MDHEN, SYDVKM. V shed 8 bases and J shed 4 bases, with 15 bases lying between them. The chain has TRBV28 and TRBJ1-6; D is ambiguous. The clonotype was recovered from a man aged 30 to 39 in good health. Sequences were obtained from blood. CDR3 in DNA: TGTGCCAGCGGTCGTGGTCGTGCTTATAATTCACCCCTCCACTTT. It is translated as CASGRGRAYNSPLHF.